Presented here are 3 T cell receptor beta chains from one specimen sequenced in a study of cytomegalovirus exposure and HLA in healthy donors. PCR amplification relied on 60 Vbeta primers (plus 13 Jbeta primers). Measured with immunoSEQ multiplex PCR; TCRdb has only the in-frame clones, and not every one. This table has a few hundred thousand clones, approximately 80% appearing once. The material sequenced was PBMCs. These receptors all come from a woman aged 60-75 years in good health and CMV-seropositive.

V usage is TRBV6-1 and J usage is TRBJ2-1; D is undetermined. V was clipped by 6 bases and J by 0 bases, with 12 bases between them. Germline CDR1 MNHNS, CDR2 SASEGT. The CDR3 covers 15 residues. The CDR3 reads CASRPGSSSYNEQFF. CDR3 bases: TGTGCCAGCAGGCCAGGATCCAGCTCCTACAATGAGCAGTTCTTC.

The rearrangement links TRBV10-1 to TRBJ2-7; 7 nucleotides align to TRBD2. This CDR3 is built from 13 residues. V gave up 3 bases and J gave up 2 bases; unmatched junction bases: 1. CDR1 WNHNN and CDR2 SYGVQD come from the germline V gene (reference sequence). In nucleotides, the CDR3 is TGCGCCAGCAGTGACGGGGGGACCTACGAGCAGTACTTC. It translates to CASSDGGTYEQYF.

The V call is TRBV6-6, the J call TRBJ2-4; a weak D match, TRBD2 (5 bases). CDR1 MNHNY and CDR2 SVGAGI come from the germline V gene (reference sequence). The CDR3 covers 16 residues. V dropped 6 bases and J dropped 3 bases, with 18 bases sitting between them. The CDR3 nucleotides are TGTGCCAGCAGCAAGGACTTTGGCCTAGGCAAAAACATTCAGTACTTC. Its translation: CASSKDFGLGKNIQYF.